Presented here are 27 T cell receptor beta chains from one specimen sequenced in a study of graft-versus-host responses after intestinal transplantation. Generated by immunoSEQ multiplex PCR, the TCRdb table keeps only in-frame clones and is missing some. The sample lists over 45,000 clones, roughly 93% occurring once. The source was PBMCs, collected around 27 months after a first intestinal transplant, on the day of a second. The receptors here all came from a human patient who received an intestinal transplant, so some T cells may come from the graft donor.

The V call is TRBV30, the J call TRBJ1-1; weak D call: TRBD1 (6 bases). This CDR3 is 14 amino acids long. Germline V gives CDR1 GTSNPN, CDR2 SVGIG (reference sequence). Trimming left V 0 bases short and J 6 bases short, with 14 bases between. Written as DNA, the CDR3 is TGTGCCTGGAGTGTACAACAGGGATGGTCTGAAGCTTTCTTT. This gives the protein CAWSVQQGWSEAFF.

This clone was observed a handful of times. This specimen includes other DNA sequences encoding the same CDR3. J is TRBJ1-5 and V is TRBV30; D gene uncertain. V was trimmed by 0 bases and J by 0 bases, leaving 6 bases between them. The V gene's germline CDR1 is GTSNPN and CDR2 SVGIG (reference sequence). The CDR3 is 14 amino acids. The CDR3 DNA follows: TGTGCCTGGAGTGTCTTGAGTAGCAATCAGCCCCAGCATTTT. Protein sequence: CAWSVLSSNQPQHF.

The chain recombines TRBV11-2 with TRBJ2-7; tentatively, D is TRBD2 (5 bases). V lost 5 bases and J 2 bases, leaving 10 bases between the germline ends. Germline V gene sequence: CDR1 SGHAT, CDR2 FQNNGV. This CDR3 is 13 amino acids long. CDR3 residues: CASSAGQTYEQYF. The CDR3 bases are TGTGCCAGCAGCGCGGGTCAGACCTACGAGCAGTACTTC.

The chain uses TRBV14 and TRBJ2-3, with 7 bases identical to TRBD2. Germline CDR1 reads SGHDN; CDR2 reads FVKESK. The CDR3 is 15 residues long. Germline trimming cut 5 bases from V and 2 bases from J; bases unmatched to any gene: 7. This CDR3 is CASSDLRESTDTQYF. DNA for the CDR3: TGTGCCAGCAGCGATCTGCGGGAGTCCACAGATACGCAGTATTTT.

This clone was observed a handful of times. This chain connects TRBV27 to TRBJ2-3; D possibly corresponds to TRBD1 (7 bases). CDR1 MNHEY and CDR2 SMNVEV come from the germline V gene (reference sequence). Deletions cut 11 bases from V and 1 base from J, with 13 bases between. The CDR3 has 13 residues. The CDR3 DNA reads TGTGCCCCGGGAGACAGGGGCACAGATACGCAGTATTTT. Residues: CAPGDRGTDTQYF.

V and J are TRBV5-5 and TRBJ2-7, with D possibly matching TRBD1 (7 bases). Trimming took 5 bases from V and 7 from J, leaving 22 bases between them. This CDR3 comprises 15 residues. Per germline, CDR1 SGHKS and CDR2 YYEKEE (reference sequence). The DNA of the CDR3 is TGTGCCAGCAGGGGCGGAGGGGGCGGAACGCGAGAGCAGTACTTC. This translates into CASRGGGGGTREQYF.

CDR3 amino acids: CASSFGLNTGELFF. The CDR3 DNA is TGTGCCAGCAGCTTCGGCTTGAACACCGGGGAGCTGTTTTTT. V usage is TRBV5-4 and J usage is TRBJ2-2; D gene ambiguous. The CDR3 is 14 residues long. The germline CDR1 and CDR2 sequences are SGHNT and YYREEE (reference sequence). Between the trimmed V and J ends, which lost 2 bases and 1 base, there was a span of 6 bases.

The chain couples TRBV9 to TRBJ2-1; 9 bases map to TRBD1. The trim removed 2 bases at V and 8 bases at J, leaving 8 bases unmatched. This CDR3 has 15 amino acids. From germline, CDR1 is SGDLS and CDR2 YYNGEE. The CDR3: CASSVGTGNSDEQFF. Here the CDR3 DNA reads TGTGCCAGCAGCGTGGGGACAGGGAACTCGGATGAGCAGTTCTTC. The full variable domain, in which reference TRBV9 and TRBJ2-1 provide the parts outside the CDR3, is DSGVTQTPKHLITATGQRVTLRCSPRSGDLSVYWYQQSLDQGLQFLIQYYNGEERAKGNILERFSAQQFPDLHSELNLSSLELGDSALYFCASSVGTGNSDEQFFGPGTRLTVL.

CDR3 protein: CASSSPGPPDEKLFF. CDR3 in DNA: TGTGCCAGCAGTTCGCCGGGACCACCGGATGAAAAACTGTTTTTT. This chain uses TRBV6-6 with TRBJ1-4; a possible D gene is TRBD1 (5 bases). The CDR3 is made up of 15 amino acids. Germline loops: CDR1 MNHNY, CDR2 SVGAGI (reference sequence). V gave up 4 bases and J gave up 6 bases, with 15 bases separating them.

The genes are TRBV7-6 and TRBJ2-7, with a tentative D call TRBD2 (5 bases). Trimming took off 1 base at V and 5 bases at J, with 15 bases between the two ends. Germline CDR1 is SGHVS and CDR2 is FNYEAQ. The CDR3 loop spans 15 amino acids. CDR3 nucleotide sequence: TGTGCCAGCAGCTTAGAATCGGGGATGCCAGACGAGCAGTACTTC. Amino acid sequence: CASSLESGMPDEQYF.

The chain couples TRBV7-6 to TRBJ2-2, with TRBD2 matching 9 bases. Germline assignment: CDR1 SGHVS and CDR2 FNYEAQ. V was pared by 5 bases and J by 1 base, with 5 bases of the junction left unmatched. The CDR3 sequence is 16 residues long. The CDR3 region has the DNA TGTGCCAGCAGCCCACAGACTAGCGGGAACACCGGGGAGCTGTTTTTT. Translated: CASSPQTSGNTGELFF.

This clone showed up just once. The chain employs TRBV4-1 and TRBJ1-5; tentatively, D is TRBD1 (5 bases). V lost 4 bases and J 7 bases, leaving 26 bases between the germline ends. Germline V lookup: CDR1 MGHRA, CDR2 YSYEKL. The CDR3 runs to 18 residues. The chain's CDR3 is CASSPDPTIGSRGQPQHF. Written as DNA, the CDR3 is TGCGCCAGCAGCCCAGACCCAACGATCGGGTCAAGGGGACAGCCCCAGCATTTT.

This rearrangement joins TRBV27 to TRBJ1-3; TRBD1 agrees at 9 bases. The ends lost 6 bases at V and 3 bases at J; junction bases unmatched: 3. Germline values: CDR1 MNHEY, CDR2 SMNVEV (reference sequence). The CDR3 is 14 residues long. The CDR3 sequence is CASSTGGNGNTIYF. The CDR3 coding sequence is TGTGCCAGCAGCACAGGGGGCAATGGAAACACCATATATTTT.

This clone appeared once. This chain uses TRBV28 with TRBJ1-5; D is perhaps TRBD1 (5 bases). The V end was cut by 3 bases, the J end by 5 bases, with 14 bases between. CDR1 and CDR2 from the germline V gene are MDHEN and SYDVKM. The CDR3 spans 15 residues. The CDR3 reads CASSFPEGAHQPQHF. CDR3 nucleotide sequence: TGTGCCAGCAGTTTCCCAGAAGGGGCACATCAGCCCCAGCATTTT.

The chain couples TRBV9 to TRBJ2-3; D call uncertain. The CDR3 consists of 13 residues. Germline V CDR1 and CDR2: SGDLS, YYNGEE. Deletions cut 4 bases from V and 2 bases from J, with 8 bases between. The CDR3 region is CASSLRPTDTQYF. The CDR3 DNA is TGTGCCAGCAGCTTGAGACCCACAGATACGCAGTATTTT.

V is TRBV7-9 and J is TRBJ2-2, with D unresolved. V was trimmed by 2 bases and J by 0 bases, leaving 13 bases between them. The CDR3 runs to 17 residues. Germline CDR1 SEHNR, CDR2 FQNEAQ (reference sequence). Written as DNA, the CDR3 is TGTGCCAGCAGCTTACCCATCGACGGAGCGAACACCGGGGAGCTGTTTTTT. Protein: CASSLPIDGANTGELFF.

Note on this clone: Other DNA sequences in the same sample also yield this CDR3. This chain connects TRBV27 to TRBJ2-7; maybe TRBD2 (6 bases). The germline CDR1 and CDR2 sequences are MNHEY and SMNVEV (reference sequence). Trimming pared 3 bases from V and 4 bases from J, leaving 10 bases between. This CDR3 is 13 amino acids long. For the CDR3, the DNA is TGTGCCAGCAGTTTGCGGGGCGGATACGAGCAGTACTTC. Translated: CASSLRGGYEQYF.

The chain links TRBV10-2 to TRBJ2-7; TRBD2 agrees at 9 bases. V shed 6 bases and J 3 bases; nucleotides not matched to a gene: 3. Germline values: CDR1 WSHSY, CDR2 SAAADI. The CDR3 contains 13 residues. The CDR3 sequence: CASSIAGDYEQYF. The CDR3 coding sequence is TGCGCCAGCAGCATAGCGGGAGACTACGAGCAGTACTTC.

The CDR3 loop is CASSTGLQETQYF. The DNA for the CDR3 is TGTGCCAGCAGTACAGGGCTCCAAGAGACCCAGTACTTC. This sequence joins TRBV6-1 and TRBJ2-5; the D gene is possibly TRBD1 (6 bases). With 5 bases removed from V and 1 base from J, the gap between germline ends came to 8 bases. The CDR3 is 13 residues long. CDR1 is MNHNS, CDR2 SASEGT, per germline.

The J gene is TRBJ1-3, the V gene TRBV13, with D possibly TRBD1 on 6 matching bases. The CDR3 runs to 16 residues. Trimming took 3 bases from V and 0 from J, leaving 12 bases between them. Per germline, CDR1 PRHDT and CDR2 FYEKMQ (reference sequence). The CDR3 spells CASSFDQGSSGNTIYF. As DNA, the CDR3 is TGTGCCAGCAGCTTTGACCAGGGGAGCTCTGGAAACACCATATATTTT.

This chain links TRBV7-9 with TRBJ2-1; D is uncertain. The CDR3 extends over 16 amino acids. In germline, CDR1 is SEHNR, CDR2 FQNEAQ (reference sequence). Trimming took off 5 bases at V and 3 bases at J, with 17 bases between the two ends. The DNA of the CDR3 is TGTGCCAGCAGCCCCTTCAAAGTCACCCTCTACAATGAGCAGTTCTTC. Its protein is CASSPFKVTLYNEQFF.

The V call is TRBV25-1, the J call TRBJ2-3, with D possibly being TRBD1 or TRBD2 (6 bases each). This CDR3 contains 17 residues. Trimming stripped 1 base from V and 4 bases from J, with 18 bases between. CDR1 and CDR2 (germline): MGHDK, SYGVNS. The CDR3 region has the DNA TGTGCCAGCAGTGAATTAACAGGGAGGATATGGCCAGATACGCAGTATTTT. It translates to CASSELTGRIWPDTQYF.

The rearrangement uses TRBV19 and TRBJ1-3; D uncertain. This CDR3 is built from 15 residues. V lost 8 bases, J lost 0 bases, and 14 bases lay in between. In germline, CDR1 is LNHDA, CDR2 SQIVND (reference sequence). The CDR3 reads CASRPGRNSGNTIYF. CDR3 in DNA: TGTGCCAGTCGCCCGGGGAGAAACTCTGGAAACACCATATATTTT.

Turning to this clone: The sample has other DNA sequences that encode this CDR3 too. The V and J genes are TRBV11-2 and TRBJ2-7; no reliable D call. This CDR3 is 13 amino acids long. The germline V gene has CDR1 SGHAT and CDR2 FQNNGV. Between the trimmed V and J ends, which lost 3 bases and 1 base, there was a span of 7 bases. CDR3 amino acids: CASSFGQSYEQYF. DNA for the CDR3: TGTGCCAGCAGCTTCGGGCAATCCTACGAGCAGTACTTC.

As regards this clone: One junction end does not reproduce the germline sequence, and a read error may be involved. The chain employs TRBV6-1 and TRBJ1-3; no clear D. This CDR3 has 10 residues. Germline-derived CDR1 and CDR2 are MNHNS and SASEGT. CDR3 residues: CASGVNTIYF. CDR3 DNA: TGTGCCAGCGGGGTCAACACCATATACTTT.

This clone was counted only a few times. The gene calls are TRBV30 and TRBJ1-1; 7 nucleotides align to TRBD1. V dropped 4 bases and J dropped 5; count of bases not matched to a gene: 7. The germline V gene encodes CDR1 GTSNPN and CDR2 SVGIG (reference sequence). This CDR3 spans 13 amino acids. Here the CDR3 reads CAWNRGSGTEAFF. For the CDR3, the DNA is TGTGCCTGGAACAGGGGCTCGGGGACTGAAGCTTTCTTT.

This chain joins TRBV6-5 and TRBJ2-2, with 9 positions matching TRBD2. V lost 8 bases, J lost 7 bases, and 8 bases stayed unmatched. Germline assignment: CDR1 MNHEY and CDR2 SVGAGI. This CDR3 contains 14 residues. Here the CDR3 reads CASAELAGFGELFF. The DNA for the CDR3 is TGTGCCAGCGCAGAGCTAGCGGGATTCGGGGAGCTGTTTTTT.